The clone carrying this TCR beta chain was detected only a few times. Its specificity is unknown. The sequencing template was cDNA reverse transcribed from extracted RNA. Profiling relied on immunoSEQ multiplex PCR, and the TCRdb table lists in-frame clones only, not all of them. This sample has tens of thousands of clones, with under 60% found just once. This specimen comes from a study of CD8+ T cells in alopecia areata. Study-level results: Patients shared TCRs less clearly than mice did, possibly owing to HLA.

The treatment here: oral pan-JAK inhibitor, 5-10 mg twice daily. The material sequenced was CD8+ T cells sorted from blood, taken around week 36, from a patient treated with tofacitinib. This TCR came from a human donor with alopecia areata.

The CDR3 spells CASSAGTSGSRYEQYF. In DNA, the CDR3 is TGCGCCAGCAGCGCCGGGACTAGCGGGAGTAGGTACGAGCAGTACTTC. The chain employs TRBV5-1 and TRBJ2-7, with 14 bases fitting TRBD2. Germline CDR1 and CDR2: SGHRS and YFSETQ. Trimming took 4 bases from V and 4 from J; bases not matched to a gene: 7. This CDR3 is 16 amino acids long.